This entry is about one TCR beta chain. There is no known antigen for this receptor. No much larger clonotype is one base removed from it; base qualities were not supplied. Including cysteine and phenylalanine, the CDR3 has 14 amino acids. Left in the record is the CDR3 DNA by itself, 42 bases read in frame from the first base. Via the germline V gene (reference sequence), CDR1 is SEHNR and CDR2 FQNEAQ. At the junction V is shortened by 5 bases and J by 5 bases, with 12 bases in between. This entry comes from a study of T cells in Graves' hyperthyroidism and ophthalmopathy (dated by TCRdb to about 2019). At the level of the whole study: Peripheral blood samples were taken at the time of initial diagnosis, prior to any treatment. TCR V-J signatures able to tell the groups apart were searched for in a discovery cohort of 90 to 100 patients, of whom fewer than 45 had Graves' ophthalmopathy and 57 had stable Graves' hyperthyroidism. Prospective prediction of ophthalmopathy was tested in an independent validation cohort of 18 to 20 hyperthyroidism patients and 17 patients who later progressed to ophthalmopathy. For training and testing, the approximately 97 patients in the discovery cohort were randomly divided in a 7:3 ratio. The study also compared thyroid tissue and blood T-cell repertoires from a handful of Graves' hyperthyroidism patients. Once sampling was done, hyperthyroidism patients were given methimazole at a starting dose of 30 mg daily, whereas ophthalmopathy patients were given high-dose intravenous methylprednisolone. The paper reports TCR Vbeta CDR3 sequencing of approximately 140 peripheral blood samples: 43 ophthalmopathy, over 70 hyperthyroidism and 17 progressor patients. General findings and caveats noted by the study authors: Ophthalmopathy was separated from stable hyperthyroidism by a 13 V-J signature model, with around 90% sensitivity and around 81% specificity obtained in cross-validation and 80%/75% obtained in testing. Most expanded thyroid clonotypes (frequency above 0.001) were also detected in blood, suggesting blood repertoires may reflect thyroid immune responses. No statistical method was used to set the sample size in advance, and investigators knew the group allocation. In validation, the model predicted progression to ophthalmopathy with 55% to 71% sensitivity and roughly 72% specificity, a median of around 6.6 months before onset.

Moderately to severely active disease, a Clinical Activity Score of at least 3, a NOSPECS grade of at least 4, and a duration under 3 months were present in ophthalmopathy patients. Patients with uncontrolled infections, other autoimmune diseases, pregnancy or lactation were excluded. Diagnoses relied on clinical symptoms, serum thyroxine and TRAb, thyroid ultrasound and orbital computed tomography. PBMCs were separated from under 12 ml of fresh peripheral blood using Ficoll-Paque density gradient centrifugation. Total RNA was extracted with Trizol reagent, and quality was checked on an Agilent 2100 Bioanalyzer. The TCR beta CDR3 regions were amplified from RNA transcripts. The first round of RT-PCR for the TCR CDR3 was performed with the HTBI primer set and the Qiagen OneStep RT-PCR kit. Libraries were constructed in a second round of multiplex PCR, after which size selection and purification were carried out. Paired-end sequencing of the libraries was performed with 100 bp reads on an Illumina HiSeq2000. Processing in the source paper ran as follows. SOAPnuke was used to process the raw data, removing reads that contained adapters or uncalled bases, had a mean Phred below 15, or lacked an exact match to the constant primer or identifier. High-quality paired reads were merged using COPE v1.2.5, and each unique nucleotide sequence was defined as a clonotype. MiTCR v1.1 was used to align the clonotypes against IMGT TRBV, TRBD and TRBJ reference segments. The analysis was restricted to V-J combinations with a frequency above 0.0001, which together covered 99% to 99.2% of the repertoires. A TCS score was defined as the ratio of F50 (clonal expansion) to E x V (chaos), with BLOSUM62-based TCRdist applied between CDR3 peptides within each V-J. Welch's t-statistics and random forest reduced around 510 V-J features to 13, which were used in a naive Bayes classifier (R e1071). TCRdb reprocessing: public reads trimmed at Q25 with fastp, clones called with MiXCR, in-frame beta chains kept. Records with the same CDR3 protein are collapsed into one entry carrying the most frequent genes and DNA. The V and J calls, along with clone size, are taken from TCRdb and not from the paper's own processing. In all, the sample holds about 250,000 distinct CDR3 sequences, and roughly 20% of those were seen once. About 60% of the sample comes from the top ten.

The specimen sequenced was blood. The chain was built from TRBV7-9 and TRBJ1-4; TRBD1 is a possible D gene, resting on 6 matching bases. The clonotype originates from a man younger than 45 with Graves' ophthalmopathy. For the CDR3, the sequence is CASSEDRVNEKLFF. The DNA sequence is TGTGCCAGCAGCGAGGACAGAGTAAATGAAAAACTGTTTTTT.